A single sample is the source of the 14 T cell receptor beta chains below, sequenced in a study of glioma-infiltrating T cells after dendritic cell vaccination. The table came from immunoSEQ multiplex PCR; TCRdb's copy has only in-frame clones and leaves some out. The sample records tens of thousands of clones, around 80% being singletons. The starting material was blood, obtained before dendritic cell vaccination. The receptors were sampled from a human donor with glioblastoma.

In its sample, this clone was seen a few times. The CDR3 reads CASSYSMTAYYGYTF. The CDR3 DNA reads TGTGCCAGCAGTTACTCGATGACAGCCTACTATGGCTACACCTTC. J is TRBJ1-2 and V is TRBV6-6; TRBD1 might be the D (5 bases). The V end lost 0 bases, the J end lost 3 bases, and 11 bases lay between the germline ends. The CDR3 loop spans 15 amino acids. Germline values: CDR1 MNHNY, CDR2 SVGAGI (reference sequence).

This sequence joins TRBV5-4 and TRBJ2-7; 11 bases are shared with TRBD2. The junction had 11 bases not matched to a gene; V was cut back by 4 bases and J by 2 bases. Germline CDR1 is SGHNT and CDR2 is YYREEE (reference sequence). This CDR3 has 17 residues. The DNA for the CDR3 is TGTGCCAGCAGCACCGGGACTAGCGGATTGGAGACCTACGAGCAGTACGTC. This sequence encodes CASSTGTSGLETYEQYV.

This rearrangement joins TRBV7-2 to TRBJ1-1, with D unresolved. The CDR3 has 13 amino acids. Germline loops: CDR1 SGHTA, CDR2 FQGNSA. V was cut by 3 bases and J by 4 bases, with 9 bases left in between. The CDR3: CASSFNIGTEAFF. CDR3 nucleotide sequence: TGTGCCAGCAGCTTCAACATTGGCACTGAAGCTTTCTTT.

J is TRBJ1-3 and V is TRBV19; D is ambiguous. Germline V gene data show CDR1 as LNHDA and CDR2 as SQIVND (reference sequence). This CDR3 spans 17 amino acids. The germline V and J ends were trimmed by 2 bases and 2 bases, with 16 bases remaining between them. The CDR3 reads CASSIMRVGVTGNTIYF. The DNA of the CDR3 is TGTGCCAGTAGTATAATGAGGGTTGGAGTGACTGGAAACACCATATATTTT.

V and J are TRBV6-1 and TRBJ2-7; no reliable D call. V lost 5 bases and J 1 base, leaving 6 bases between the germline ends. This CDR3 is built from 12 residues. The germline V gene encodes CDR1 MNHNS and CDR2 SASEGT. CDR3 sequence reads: CASSQHSYEQYF. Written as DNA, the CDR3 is TGTGCCAGCAGTCAACATTCCTACGAGCAGTACTTC.

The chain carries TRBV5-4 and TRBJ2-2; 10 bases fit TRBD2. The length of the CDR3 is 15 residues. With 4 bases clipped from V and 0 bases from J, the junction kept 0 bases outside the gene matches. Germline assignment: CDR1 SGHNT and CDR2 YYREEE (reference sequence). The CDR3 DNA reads TGTGCCAGCAGCCTAGCGGGGGCGAACACCGGGGAGCTGTTTTTT. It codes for CASSLAGANTGELFF. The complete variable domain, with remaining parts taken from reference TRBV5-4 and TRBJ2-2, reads ETGVTQSPTHLIKTRGQQVTLRCSSQSGHNTVSWYQQALGQGPQFIFQYYREEENGRGNFPPRFSGLQFPNYSSELNVNALELDDSALYLCASSLAGANTGELFFGEGSRLTVL.

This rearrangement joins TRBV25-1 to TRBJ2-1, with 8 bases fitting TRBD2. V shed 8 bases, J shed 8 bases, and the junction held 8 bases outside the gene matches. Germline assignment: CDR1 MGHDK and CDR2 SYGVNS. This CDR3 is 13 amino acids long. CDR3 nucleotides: TGTGCCAGCCTTCGGGGGGGTAACGATGAGCAGTTCTTC. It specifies CASLRGGNDEQFF.

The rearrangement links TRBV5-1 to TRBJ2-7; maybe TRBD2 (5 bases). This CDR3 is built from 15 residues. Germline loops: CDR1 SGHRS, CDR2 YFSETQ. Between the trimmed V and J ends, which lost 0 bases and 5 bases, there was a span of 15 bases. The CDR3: CASSLAAGLSDEQYV. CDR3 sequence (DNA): TGCGCCAGCAGCTTGGCCGCGGGTTTGAGCGACGAGCAGTACGTC.

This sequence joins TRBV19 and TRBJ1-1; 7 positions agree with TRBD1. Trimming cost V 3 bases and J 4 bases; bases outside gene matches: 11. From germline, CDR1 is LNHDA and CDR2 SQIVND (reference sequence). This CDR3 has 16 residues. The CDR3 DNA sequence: TGTGCCAGTAGTATTCTACAGGGGCCCGGGGGCACTGAAGCTTTCTTT. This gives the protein CASSILQGPGGTEAFF.

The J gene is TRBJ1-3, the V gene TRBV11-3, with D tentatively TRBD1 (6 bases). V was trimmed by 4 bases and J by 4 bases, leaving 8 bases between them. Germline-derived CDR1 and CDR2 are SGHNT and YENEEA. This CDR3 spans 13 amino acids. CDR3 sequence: CASSSDSGNTIYF. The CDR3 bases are TGTGCCAGCAGCTCGGACAGCGGAAACACCATATATTTT.

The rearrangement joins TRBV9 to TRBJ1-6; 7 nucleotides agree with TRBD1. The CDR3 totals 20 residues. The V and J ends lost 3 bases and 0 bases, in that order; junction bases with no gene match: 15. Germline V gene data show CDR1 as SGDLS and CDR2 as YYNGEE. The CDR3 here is CASSDPMGQTQRSYNSPLHF. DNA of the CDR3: TGTGCCAGCAGCGACCCGATGGGACAGACTCAACGCTCCTATAATTCACCCCTCCACTTT.

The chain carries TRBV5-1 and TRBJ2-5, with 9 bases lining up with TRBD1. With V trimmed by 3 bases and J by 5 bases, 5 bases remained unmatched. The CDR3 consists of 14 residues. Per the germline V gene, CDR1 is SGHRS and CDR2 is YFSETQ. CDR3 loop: CASSSTGGGETQYF. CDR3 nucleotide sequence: TGCGCCAGCAGCTCGACAGGGGGGGGCGAGACCCAGTACTTC.

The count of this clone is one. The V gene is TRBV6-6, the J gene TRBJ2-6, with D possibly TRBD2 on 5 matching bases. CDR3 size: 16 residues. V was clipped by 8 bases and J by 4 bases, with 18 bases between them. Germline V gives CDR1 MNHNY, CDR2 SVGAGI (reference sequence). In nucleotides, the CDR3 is TGTGCCAGCTCTCCAAGCGGCGAAACAGGGGCCAACGTCCTGACTTTC. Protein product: CASSPSGETGANVLTF.

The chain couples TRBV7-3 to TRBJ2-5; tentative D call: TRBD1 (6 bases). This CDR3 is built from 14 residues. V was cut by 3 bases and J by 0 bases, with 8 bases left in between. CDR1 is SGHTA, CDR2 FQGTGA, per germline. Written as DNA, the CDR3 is TGTGCCAGCAGCTTCCAGGGGAACCAAGAGACCCAGTACTTC. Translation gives CASSFQGNQETQYF. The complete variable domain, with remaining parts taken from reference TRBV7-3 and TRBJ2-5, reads GAGVSQTPSNKVTEKGKYVELRCDPISGHTALYWYRQSLGQGPEFLIYFQGTGAADDSGLPNDRFFAVRPEGSVSTLKIQRTERGDSAVYLCASSFQGNQETQYFGPGTRLLVL.